Listed here are 10 T cell receptor beta chains from one sample, sequenced in a study of blood T cell repertoires in COVID-19. The method was immunoSEQ multiplex PCR; TCRdb's version includes in-frame clones alone and lacks a portion of them. The repertoire includes some 300,000 clones, about nine tenths of them detected once, and about 2.3% sits in the top ten. The sequenced sample was peripheral blood. These receptors all come from a man between 18 and 29 years old with active or convalescent COVID-19.

CDR3 DNA: TGTGCCACCAGTATGGACAGGAAAGAGACCCAGTACTTC. Its protein product is CATSMDRKETQYF. This chain joins TRBV24-1 and TRBJ2-5, with 7 bases lining up with TRBD1. Germline loops: CDR1 KGHDR, CDR2 SFDVKD. J was trimmed by 3 bases and V by 6 bases; bases with no gene match: 3. The CDR3 consists of 13 residues.

The J gene is TRBJ1-6, the V gene TRBV25-1; unclear D gene. This CDR3 contains 14 residues. Per germline, CDR1 MGHDK and CDR2 SYGVNS. The ends were cut back, 0 bases at V and 3 bases at J, with 3 bases in the middle. The CDR3 DNA follows: TGTGCCAGCAGTGAATACAGCTATAATTCACCCCTCCACTTT. As protein: CASSEYSYNSPLHF.

V and J are TRBV28 and TRBJ2-7; 11 positions agree with TRBD2. This CDR3 region has 16 residues. V shed 3 bases, J shed 2 bases, and the junction held 6 bases outside the gene matches. Germline V gene sequence: CDR1 MDHEN, CDR2 SYDVKM. In DNA, the CDR3 is TGTGCCAGCAGTTTCCACTCTAGCGGGAGGACCTACGAGCAGTACTTC. Protein product: CASSFHSSGRTYEQYF.

The chain links TRBV4-1 to TRBJ1-1; possible D gene TRBD1, 6 bases. The CDR3 totals 14 residues. V lost 2 bases, J lost 5 bases, and 12 bases lay in between. Germline loops: CDR1 MGHRA, CDR2 YSYEKL. Here the CDR3 reads CASSQQGLGTEAFF. CDR3 nucleotide sequence: TGCGCCAGCAGCCAACAGGGGCTGGGTACTGAAGCTTTCTTT.

This clone was counted only a few times. The chain is built from TRBV28 and TRBJ1-5; D is undetermined. CDR1 is MDHEN, CDR2 SYDVKM, per germline. V was cut by 6 bases and J by 3 bases, with 9 bases left in between. This CDR3 has 13 amino acids. CDR3 in amino acids: CASSAGFNQPQHF. The CDR3, as DNA: TGTGCCAGCAGCGCAGGATTCAATCAGCCCCAGCATTTT.

The V and J genes are TRBV19 and TRBJ2-2; D uncertain. The V end lost 3 bases, the J end lost 4 bases, and 6 bases lay between the germline ends. Germline V lookup: CDR1 LNHDA, CDR2 SQIVND (reference sequence). This CDR3 contains 13 residues. The CDR3 sequence: CASSMVSTGELFF. CDR3 DNA sequence: TGTGCCAGTAGTATGGTTAGCACCGGGGAGCTGTTTTTT.

This chain connects TRBV5-1 to TRBJ1-5; 8 bases are shared with TRBD1. In germline, CDR1 is SGHRS, CDR2 YFSETQ. This CDR3 spans 15 amino acids. The V and J ends lost 3 bases and 3 bases, in that order; junction bases with no gene match: 5. The chain's CDR3 is CASSSGTGFNQPQHF. The CDR3 region has the DNA TGCGCCAGCAGCTCCGGGACAGGATTCAATCAGCCCCAGCATTTT.

As for this clone: The sample holds other DNA sequences that translate to the same CDR3. The rearrangement links TRBV28 to TRBJ1-5; the D is unclear. The germline gives CDR1 MDHEN, CDR2 SYDVKM. The CDR3 length is 12 residues. V gave up 6 bases and J gave up 6 bases, with 9 bases separating them. CDR3 residues: CASSLSGQPQHF. For the CDR3, the DNA is TGTGCCAGCAGCCTGTCGGGTCAGCCCCAGCATTTT.

This rearrangement joins TRBV3-1 (or the pseudogene TRBV3-2) to TRBJ1-5, with D perhaps matching TRBD1 (6 bases). This CDR3 has 15 amino acids. The germline CDR1 and CDR2 sequences are LGHDT and YNNKEL (reference sequence). V lost 3 bases, J lost 1 base, and 10 bases lay in between. The CDR3 DNA follows: TGTGCCAGCAGCCATGGGGGCGAGAGCAATCAGCCCCAGCATTTT. Its protein product is CASSHGGESNQPQHF.

The V gene is TRBV19, the J gene TRBJ2-7; perhaps TRBD2 as D (7 bases). This CDR3 has 12 residues. Germline V gene data show CDR1 as LNHDA and CDR2 as SQIVND (reference sequence). Trimming removed 4 bases from V and 6 bases from J, with 10 bases in between. CDR3 loop: CASSNREGEQYF. The DNA of the CDR3 is TGTGCCAGTAGTAACAGGGAGGGCGAGCAGTACTTC.